The sequence of this TCR beta chain was determined in a study of early T cells in non-severe SARS-CoV-2 infection (dated by TCRdb to about 2021). Regarding the study in general: Because TCR sequencing relied on bulk RNA taken from unsorted whole blood, pairing of alpha and beta chains was not possible.

Points the paper makes about the study in general: Matching against VDJdb was skewed toward anti-spike CD8 responses, likely underestimated virus-specific expansions, and missed private and CD4 specificities.

Set within a cohort of healthcare workers in London, UK, this nested case-control study involved weekly PCR testing of nasopharyngeal swabs along with blood sampling. Healthcare workers were recruited during the week of the UK lockdown, between 23 and 31 March 2020, and followed weekly for up to roughly 15 weeks. In this sample, this clonotype turned up many times. The antigen it recognizes is unknown. No base-level quality is on record; no much larger clone is a single base apart. From the cysteine through the phenylalanine, the CDR3 covers 14 amino acids. The DNA shown is the 42-base CDR3, in frame from base 1. The germline V gene (reference sequence) sets CDR1 to PRHDT and CDR2 to FYEKMQ. Trimming takes 3 bases from V and 2 bases from J, and the germline ends sit 10 bases apart. The library was built by means of 5' RACE. The run used a NextSeq 500. The TCR library protocol attached unique molecular identifiers to individual cDNA molecules to correct for sequencing error and PCR bias. TCR alpha and beta chains were both sequenced, and the abundances of alpha and beta sequences in each sample were closely correlated with each other. Per the authors' processing: Decombinator V4 was used to annotate TCR sequences for V gene, J gene and CDR3. TCRs were defined as expanded if a significant change between any two time points was detected under a Poisson model with p below 0.0001. TCR abundances were normalised to the total number of TCRs sequenced per sample and were expressed as counts per million. MAIT TCRs were defined by TRAV1-2 paired with TRAJ12, TRAJ20 or TRAJ33, and iNKT TCRs by TRAV10 paired with TRAJ18. VDJdb, accessed 1 November 2021, was searched for CMV, EBV and SARS-CoV-2 annotated TCRs, excluding TCRs annotated for multiple antigens. TCRdb passed the public sequencing reads through fastp at Q25 and MiXCR, retaining productive beta sequences. When rows share a CDR3 protein, they turn into one entry using the most common DNA and genes. The V and J calls were not made by the authors but by TCRdb's processing. The sample table lists fewer than 40,000 distinct CDR3 sequences, approximately 5.6% of them with a count of one. Clones ranked in the top ten supply about 4% of the sample.

The clonotype originates from an adult who was a healthcare worker with PCR-confirmed SARS-CoV-2 infection or an uninfected control (not recorded which). This receptor chain uses TRBV13 and TRBJ1-2; the D gene is not confidently resolved. The sample comprised whole blood. DNA sequence: TGTGCCAGCAGCTTCACACGAGGGAACTATGGCTACACCTTC. This gives the protein CASSFTRGNYGYTF.